This T cell receptor beta chain was sequenced in a study of T cell clonality in common variable immunodeficiency. Study conclusions and caveats: Shared TCRbeta clones were fewer between CVID subjects than controls.

The repertoire was sequenced with immunoSEQ multiplex PCR; TCRdb's copy has only in-frame clones and lacks some. There are 75,000 to 85,000 clones in the sample, none observed a single time. This clone has at least ten counts. Its cognate antigen is unknown. The origin of this receptor is a person between 18 and 69 years old in good health. Sequenced material: peripheral blood mononuclear cells.

CDR3 DNA (partial): TGTGCCAGTAGTCTTAGTGGCGGGAGGGCCCCAGATACG. Its translation: CASSLSGGRAPDT. The entire CDR3 reads CASSLSGGRAPDTQYF. V is TRBV19 and J is TRBJ2-3; TRBD2 agrees at 9 bases. The sequence runs out 3 residues before the end of the CDR3; the remainder is reconstructed from the germline J gene. Germline CDR1 and CDR2: LNHDA and SQIVND (reference sequence). The CDR3 has 16 amino acids. With 5 bases clipped from V and 4 bases from J, the junction kept 10 bases outside the gene matches.